This entry lists 25 T cell receptor beta chains sequenced from one sample in a study of T cell repertoires in cytomegalovirus infection. Using its own MiXCR run on the reads, TCRdb lists one record per CDR3 protein. In the table there are roughly 720,000 distinct CDR3 sequences, approximately 34% of which are singletons. Source material: PBMCs. The source is a human donor in good health (CMV status not recorded). Some clones in this sample may be carry-over from other donors' samples.

This clonotype was picked up a small number of times. The V call is TRBV7-6, the J call TRBJ2-1; TRBD2 agrees at 8 bases. This CDR3 region has 18 residues. CDR1 is SGHVS, CDR2 FNYEAQ, per germline. Trimming cost V 1 base and J 3 bases; bases outside gene matches: 11. CDR3 sequence: CASSLGVLSGTRYNEQFF. The CDR3 DNA sequence: TGTGCCAGCAGCTTAGGAGTCCTTAGCGGGACACGCTACAATGAGCAGTTCTTC.

This chain links TRBV28 with TRBJ2-1, with 7 bases aligning to TRBD2. The junction had 7 bases not matched to a gene; V was cut back by 4 bases and J by 10 bases. This CDR3 region has 13 residues. In germline, CDR1 is MDHEN, CDR2 SYDVKM. CDR3 loop: CASSSAGVQEQFF. CDR3 in DNA: TGTGCCAGCAGTTCGGCGGGGGTTCAGGAGCAGTTCTTC.

For this clonotype: With a far larger clone one base away, a read error is the likely cause. CDR3 sequence reads: CASSSGQDNQPQHF. The CDR3 DNA reads as TGTGCCAGCAGCTCCGGACAGGACAATCAGCCCCAGCATTTT. V usage is TRBV7-2 and J usage is TRBJ1-5; 7 nucleotides match TRBD1. The length of the CDR3 is 14 residues. Germline CDR1 reads SGHTA; CDR2 reads FQGNSA. J was trimmed by 3 bases and V by 4 bases; bases with no gene match: 3.

Comment on this clonotype: Without the conserved terminal phenylalanine or tryptophan, this CDR3 likely stems from a read error. The genes are TRBV7-2 and TRBJ2-5; 8 bases map to TRBD1. CDR3 length: 15 amino acids. Germline V gene data show CDR1 as SGHTA and CDR2 as FQGNSA. V was clipped by 3 bases and J by 5 bases; unmatched bases: 8. DNA of the CDR3: TGTGCCAGCAGCTTCGGGCAGGGGGCGCGGGAGACCCAGTACTTA. Translation gives CASSFGQGARETQYL.

This clonotype has a count of ten or more. This CDR3 is CASSIRSGGAKNIQYF. The CDR3 DNA is TGTGCCAGTAGTATCCGGAGCGGGGGAGCCAAAAACATTCAGTACTTC. V usage is TRBV19 and J usage is TRBJ2-4; 8 bases match TRBD2. Germline assignment: CDR1 LNHDA and CDR2 SQIVND (reference sequence). The junction had 4 bases not matched to a gene; V was cut back by 3 bases and J by 0 bases. The CDR3 sequence is 16 residues long. The full variable domain, in which reference TRBV19 and TRBJ2-4 provide the parts outside the CDR3, is DGGITQSPKYLFRKEGQNVTLSCEQNLNHDAMYWYRQDPGQGLRLIYYSQIVNDFQKGDIAEGYSVSREKKESFPLTVTSAQKNPTAFYLCASSIRSGGAKNIQYFGAGTRLSVL.

This chain joins TRBV10-3 and TRBJ2-1; TRBD2 aligns across 9 bases. The CDR3 runs to 16 residues. From germline, CDR1 is ENHRY and CDR2 SYGVKD. V was pared by 0 bases and J by 6 bases, with 6 bases of the junction left unmatched. The CDR3 DNA sequence: TGTGCCATCAGTGAGTCGAGTAGCGGGGGAATCAATGAGCAGTTCTTC. This codes for CAISESSSGGINEQFF.

This clonotype was found many times. J is TRBJ1-5 and V is TRBV7-8, with no clear D. CDR1 and CDR2 from the germline V gene are SGHVS and FQNEAQ. V lost 1 base to trimming and J lost 1 base, with 17 bases between them. This CDR3 is 18 amino acids long. Here the CDR3 reads CASSLDPLQTHSNQPQHF. In DNA form, the CDR3 reads TGTGCCAGCAGCTTAGACCCTCTACAGACACACAGCAATCAGCCCCAGCATTTT. Looking up the rest from reference TRBV7-8 and TRBJ1-5 gives the full variable domain: GAGVSQSPRYKVAKRGQDVALRCDPISGHVSLFWYQQALGQGPEFLTYFQNEAQLDKSGLPSDRFFAERPEGSVSTLKIQRTQQEDSAVYLCASSLDPLQTHSNQPQHFGDGTRLSIL.

A word on this clonotype: A read error may be the cause here, since a much bigger clone is one base away. The genes are TRBV7-2 and TRBJ2-1, with D unresolved. Germline V gene sequence: CDR1 SGHTA, CDR2 FQGNSA. CDR3 length equals 11 residues. The CDR3 loop reads CASSLIHEQLF. The CDR3 DNA reads as TGTGCCAGCAGCTTAATACATGAGCAGTTATTC.

This clonotype was seen repeatedly, ten times or more. This chain links TRBV7-2 with TRBJ2-7, with a weak D call TRBD1 (5 bases). The CDR3 covers 14 residues. The V end lost 2 bases, the J end lost 1 base, and 9 bases lay between the germline ends. From germline, CDR1 is SGHTA and CDR2 FQGNSA. CDR3 amino acids: CASSLMTVSYEQYF. The CDR3 DNA reads as TGTGCCAGCAGCTTAATGACAGTATCCTACGAGCAGTACTTC.

Only a few counts were recorded for this clonotype. V gene TRBV6-1 combines with J gene TRBJ1-4; tentatively, D is TRBD1 (6 bases). The germline V and J ends were trimmed by 10 bases and 5 bases, with 14 bases remaining between them. CDR1 and CDR2 (germline): MNHNS, SASEGT. The CDR3 spans 13 residues. The CDR3 protein is CATQRTENEKLFF. In nucleotides, the CDR3 is TGTGCCACCCAGAGGACAGAAAATGAAAAACTGTTTTTT.

This clonotype was detected only a few times. The chain employs TRBV28 and TRBJ2-3; D is unclear. CDR3 size: 14 residues. The germline gives CDR1 MDHEN, CDR2 SYDVKM. The V gene lost 3 bases and the J gene lost 3 bases, with 10 bases spanning the gap. The CDR3 sequence: CASSFKVATDTQYF. The CDR3 bases are TGTGCCAGCAGTTTTAAGGTCGCGACAGATACGCAGTATTTT.

The chain recombines TRBV7-2 with TRBJ2-5; 10 bases align to TRBD2. Unmatched junction bases numbered 15, after V lost 3 bases and J lost 5 bases. The germline CDR1 and CDR2 sequences are SGHTA and FQGNSA. The CDR3 is 18 amino acids. The CDR3 nucleotides are TGTGCCAGCAGCTTCCGCCGGCGGGCTAGCGGGAGTTCCGAGACCCAGTACTTC. The encoded protein is CASSFRRRASGSSETQYF.

The rearrangement links TRBV7-2 to TRBJ2-1; D possibly corresponds to TRBD1 (5 bases). Per the germline V gene, CDR1 is SGHTA and CDR2 is FQGNSA. The CDR3 runs to 14 residues. Trimming cost V 1 base and J 9 bases, with 13 bases left between them. CDR3 residues: CASSLDQGFAEQFF. The CDR3 coding sequence is TGTGCCAGCAGCTTAGATCAGGGATTTGCTGAGCAGTTCTTC.

The chain has TRBV10-3 and TRBJ1-1, with 7 bases lining up with TRBD1. J lost 2 bases, V lost 2 bases, and 5 bases had no gene match. The germline V gene has CDR1 ENHRY and CDR2 SYGVKD. The CDR3 has 15 residues. CDR3 nucleotides: TGTGCCATCAGTGAGGTACAGGGGAAAAACACTGAAGCTTTCTTT. Protein sequence: CAISEVQGKNTEAFF.

DNA for the CDR3: TGCGCCAGCAGTGATGACCGACCTGGGAAAACTGAAGCTTTCTTT. This gives the protein CASSDDRPGKTEAFF. The gene calls are TRBV5-1 and TRBJ1-1, with D unresolved. Trimming shortened V by 5 bases and J by 5 bases, and 19 bases separated the two germline ends. In germline, CDR1 is SGHRS, CDR2 YFSETQ. The CDR3 extends over 15 amino acids.

This clonotype has a handful of counts. The chain has TRBV7-9 and TRBJ2-5, with 8 bases fitting TRBD1. V dropped 3 bases and J dropped 2; count of bases not matched to a gene: 5. The CDR3 runs 15 residues. In germline, CDR1 is SEHNR, CDR2 FQNEAQ (reference sequence). The CDR3 coding sequence is TGTGCCAGCAGCTTCGAAAACAGGGGGCAAGAGACCCAGTACTTC. The encoded protein is CASSFENRGQETQYF.

The chain employs TRBV7-9 and TRBJ1-1, with 10 bases identical to TRBD1. There are 14 residues in the CDR3. CDR1 SEHNR and CDR2 FQNEAQ come from the germline V gene (reference sequence). The V gene end was trimmed by 1 base and the J gene end by 8 bases; junction bases not matched to a gene: 4. CDR3 protein: CASSLVDRGREAFF. The CDR3 DNA is TGTGCCAGCAGCTTAGTAGACAGGGGGCGCGAAGCTTTCTTT. Combining the CDR3 with reference TRBV7-9 and TRBJ1-1 gives the whole variable domain DTGVSQNPRHKITKRGQNVTFRCDPISEHNRLYWYRQTLGQGPEFLTYFQNEAQLEKSRLLSDRFSAERPKGSFSTLEIQRTEQGDSAMYLCASSLVDRGREAFFGQGTRLTVV.

This chain uses TRBV14 with TRBJ1-1; 10 nucleotides match TRBD1. V shed 2 bases and J 3 bases; nucleotides not matched to a gene: 3. The CDR3 is 15 residues long. Germline values: CDR1 SGHDN, CDR2 FVKESK. DNA for the CDR3: TGTGCCAGCAGCCAAAGGACAGGGGGGGACACTGAAGCTTTCTTT. It encodes CASSQRTGGDTEAFF.

The chain combines TRBV6-6 with TRBJ2-2; possible D gene TRBD1, 6 bases. This CDR3 has 15 residues. In germline, CDR1 is MNHNY, CDR2 SVGAGI (reference sequence). Between the trimmed V and J ends, which lost 6 bases and 1 base, there was a span of 12 bases. CDR3 bases: TGTGCCAGCAGCGCCTGGACAGTGAACACCGGGGAGCTGTTTTTT. Protein: CASSAWTVNTGELFF.

This chain connects TRBV9 to TRBJ2-1, with D hard to call. The CDR3 is 13 residues long. Per germline, CDR1 SGDLS and CDR2 YYNGEE. V shed 1 base and J shed 5 bases, with 7 bases lying between them. The chain's CDR3 is CASSVSGNNEQFF. The CDR3 coding sequence is TGTGCCAGCAGCGTATCTGGGAACAATGAGCAGTTCTTC.

For this clonotype: Just one base apart from a much larger clone, this may be a read error. V usage is TRBV7-2 and J usage is TRBJ1-5, with D tentatively TRBD1 (6 bases). This CDR3 spans 16 amino acids. Germline-derived CDR1 and CDR2 are SGHTA and FQGNSA. The CDR3 protein is CASSSTGTLGIQPQPF. The CDR3 DNA follows: TGTGCCAGCAGCTCGACAGGCACCTTGGGTATACAGCCCCAGCCTTTT.

This clonotype was seen a few times. J is TRBJ2-1 and V is TRBV7-6; 7 nucleotides agree with TRBD1. The V gene's germline CDR1 is SGHVS and CDR2 FNYEAQ. Trimming cost V 2 bases and J 3 bases; bases outside gene matches: 13. The CDR3 is 18 amino acids. The CDR3 reads CASSLRRGSGTDYNEQFF. The CDR3, as DNA: TGTGCCAGCAGCTTAAGGCGAGGTAGTGGGACAGACTACAATGAGCAGTTCTTC.

The rearrangement joins TRBV28 to TRBJ1-2; D is uncertain. Germline CDR1 and CDR2: MDHEN and SYDVKM. CDR3 length: 15 amino acids. Trimming shortened V by 5 bases and J by 2 bases, and 15 bases separated the two germline ends. Written as DNA, the CDR3 is TGTGCCAGCAGTATACCCGGGCCCGGGAACTATGGCTACACCTTC. Translation gives CASSIPGPGNYGYTF.

This clonotype was seen at least ten times. The chain combines TRBV25-1 with TRBJ1-5; 9 bases agree with TRBD1. CDR1 MGHDK and CDR2 SYGVNS come from the germline V gene. The CDR3 runs to 16 residues. J was trimmed by 2 bases and V by 4 bases; bases with no gene match: 6. The CDR3 region has the DNA TGTGCCAGCAGTGTGTTTGGGACAGGGCGCAATCAGCCCCAGCATTTT. This sequence encodes CASSVFGTGRNQPQHF.

This clonotype was found many times. The chain carries TRBV12-3 or TRBV12-4 and TRBJ1-1; no clear D. The CDR3 is made up of 12 amino acids. V was trimmed by 7 bases and J by 10 bases, leaving 16 bases between them. This CDR3 is CASKAGGRRAFF. CDR3 DNA sequence: TGTGCCAGCAAAGCGGGTGGTCGACGAGCTTTCTTT.